This TCR beta chain is drawn from a study of PD-L1 blockade in urothelial cancer. In the study overall: Patients had received 0 to 3 prior chemotherapy regimens. Researchers looked at the blood 3 weeks (second dose) and 6 weeks after treatment began.

In this sample, this clone turned up once. Its antigen remains unidentified. General study findings and limits: Below-median blood TCR clonality before treatment forecast better survival.

Time point of the sample: peripheral blood 6 weeks after treatment start. Here immunoSEQ multiplex PCR was the method, and the copy in TCRdb shows in-frame clones only, minus some. The sample has about 120,000 clones; more than 75% are singletons. CDR1 and CDR2 (germline): MNHEY, SMNVEV (reference sequence). J was trimmed by 6 bases and V by 2 bases; bases with no gene match: 3. The CDR3 contains 15 residues. This TCR was sampled from a man aged 45-60 years with urothelial cancer. The chain combines TRBV27 with TRBJ1-6, with 8 bases matching TRBD1. Sequences were derived from PBMCs, sampled around atezolizumab (anti-PD-L1) treatment. The CDR3 region has the DNA TGTGCCAGCAGTTTAGACAGGGGCCCTAATTCACCCCTCCACTTT. Translating it yields CASSLDRGPNSPLHF.